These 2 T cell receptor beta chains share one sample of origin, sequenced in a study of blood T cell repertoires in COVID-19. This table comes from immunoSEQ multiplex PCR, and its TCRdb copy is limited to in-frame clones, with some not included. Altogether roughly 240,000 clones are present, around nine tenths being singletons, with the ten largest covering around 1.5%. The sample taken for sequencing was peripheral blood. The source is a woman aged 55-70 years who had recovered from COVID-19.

The DNA for the CDR3 is TGTGCCAGCAGCCAGGGGACAGGTCAGATGGGTGGCTACACCTTC. It codes for CASSQGTGQMGGYTF. V and J are TRBV4-2 and TRBJ1-2; TRBD1 matches at 8 bases. Germline values: CDR1 LGHNA, CDR2 YNFKEQ. CDR3 size: 15 residues. V dropped 3 bases and J dropped 7; count of bases not matched to a gene: 10.

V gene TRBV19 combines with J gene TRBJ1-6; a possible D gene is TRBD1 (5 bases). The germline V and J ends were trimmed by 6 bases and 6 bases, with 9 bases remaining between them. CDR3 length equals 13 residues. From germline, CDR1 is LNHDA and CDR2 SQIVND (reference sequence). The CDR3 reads CASRGLFNSPLHF. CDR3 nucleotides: TGTGCCAGTAGGGGACTTTTTAATTCACCCCTCCACTTT.